These 12 T cell receptor beta chains share one sample of origin, sequenced in a study of T cells in women clearing cervical HPV infection. Here immunoSEQ multiplex PCR was the method, and the copy in TCRdb shows in-frame clones only, minus some. The sample spans tens of thousands of clones; the ten largest clones claim approximately 20%. The specimen was blood buffy coat. These receptors were taken from a woman aged 18 to 75 with a cervical HPV16 infection that either progressed to CIN3+ or cleared (not recorded which).

The CDR3 sequence: CASSSSEGEQFF. The sequenced CDR3 bases are TGTGCCAGTAGCTCGAGCGAAGGTGAG. The V call is TRBV19, the J call TRBJ2-1, with D hard to call. The CDR3 goes on 3 residues after the read ends, and that part is filled in from the germline J gene. Germline lookup yields CDR1 LNHDA and CDR2 SQIVND (reference sequence). The V and J ends lost 6 bases and 9 bases respectively, with 12 bases between them. The CDR3 consists of 12 residues.

Comments on this clone: The read falls 3 residues short of the CDR3 end, and the missing part is taken from the germline J gene. The gene calls are TRBV7-3 and TRBJ2-3, with no clear D. Germline CDR1 and CDR2: SGHTA and FQGTGA. The CDR3 has 16 residues. The V and J ends lost 5 bases and 4 bases respectively, with 19 bases between them. The CDR3 spells CASSASLGISADTQYF. The part of the CDR3 DNA that was read is TGTGCCAGCAGCGCCTCCCTAGGCATCAGCGCAGATACG.

As regards this clone: The sequence runs out 3 residues before the end of the CDR3; the remainder is reconstructed from the germline J gene. The chain joins TRBV7-9 to TRBJ2-1; D remains ambiguous. This CDR3 contains 15 residues. The germline V gene encodes CDR1 SEHNR and CDR2 FQNEAQ (reference sequence). V gave up 6 bases and J gave up 6 bases, with 18 bases separating them. The covered CDR3 bases are TGTGCCAGCAGGAATCTCCCCCCAGAATCCAATGAG. The encoded protein is CASRNLPPESNE. The entire CDR3 protein is CASRNLPPESNEQFF.

On this clone itself: Read sequence stops 3 residues before the CDR3 end, and the germline J gene provides the missing end. The chain has TRBV19 and TRBJ2-4; 7 bases are a match to TRBD1. From germline, CDR1 is LNHDA and CDR2 SQIVND (reference sequence). This CDR3 region has 15 residues. The part of the CDR3 DNA that was read is TGTGCCAGTAGTACCACCCCTCCGGGACAGCATGGT. Protein product: CASSTTPPGQHG. The entire CDR3 sequence reads CASSTTPPGQHGQYF.

A note on this clone: The CDR3 goes on 3 residues after the read ends, and that part is filled in from the germline J gene. The chain employs TRBV10-1 and TRBJ1-1; TRBD1 matches at 7 bases. The CDR3 has 14 amino acids. Germline assignment: CDR1 WNHNN and CDR2 SYGVQD (reference sequence). J lost 1 base, V lost 5 bases, and 4 bases had no gene match. CDR3 residues: CASSPGTENTEAFF. The CDR3 DNA, read in part, is TGCGCCAGCAGTCCGGGGACAGAGAACACTGAA.

On this clone: The read comes to an end 3 residues before the CDR3 does, leaving the germline J gene to fill in the end. This chain links TRBV30 with TRBJ1-2; unclear D gene. CDR3 length: 13 amino acids. CDR1 is GTSNPN and CDR2 is SVGIG in the germline V gene (reference sequence). The germline V and J ends were trimmed by 2 bases and 0 bases, with 7 bases remaining between them. CDR3 residues: CAWSFAANYGYTF. The covered CDR3 bases are TGTGCCTGGAGTTTCGCAGCTAACTATGGC.

CDR3 DNA (partial): TGTGCCAGCAGCTTTCTTAGCGGGGGGCCCAGAGTCCGACAGACC. Its translation: CASSFLSGGPRVRQT. The whole CDR3 protein is CASSFLSGGPRVRQTQYF. The chain is built from TRBV7-6 and TRBJ2-5; 10 bases align to TRBD2. Read data end 3 residues before the CDR3 end; the end is taken from the germline J gene. CDR1 is SGHVS, CDR2 FNYEAQ, per germline. Germline trimming cut 3 bases from V and 6 bases from J; bases unmatched to any gene: 16. CDR3 length: 18 amino acids.

As regards this clone: The read is 3 residues too short to cover the CDR3 end, so that end is filled in from the germline J gene. V usage is TRBV7-2 and J usage is TRBJ1-6, with a tentative D call TRBD1 (6 bases). Trimming took 5 bases from V and 11 from J, leaving 16 bases between them. The CDR3 sequence is 14 residues long. Germline V gene sequence: CDR1 SGHTA, CDR2 FQGNSA. CDR3: CASSPAEGVTPLHF. The CDR3 bases that were read are TGTGCCAGCAGCCCCGCGGAGGGGGTGACACCC.

As for this clone: The read comes to an end 3 residues before the CDR3 does, leaving the germline J gene to fill in the end. The rearrangement uses TRBV2 and TRBJ2-5; TRBD1 matches 9 bases. This CDR3 contains 14 residues. Per the germline V gene, CDR1 is SNHLY and CDR2 is FYNNEI. Germline trimming cut 4 bases from V and 3 bases from J; bases unmatched to any gene: 3. This CDR3 reads CASSGDREKETQYF. Incomplete CDR3 DNA: TGTGCCAGCAGTGGGGACAGGGAGAAAGAGACC.

Note on this clone: The read halts 3 residues ahead of the CDR3 end, with the missing end drawn from the germline J gene. V and J are TRBV20-1 and TRBJ1-5; D might be TRBD1 (6 bases). Germline CDR1 and CDR2: DFQATT and SNEGSKA (reference sequence). This CDR3 is 14 amino acids long. V was trimmed by 6 bases and J by 0 bases, leaving 12 bases between them. The CDR3 DNA, read in part, is TGCAGTGCCCGGGACATCTATAGCAATCAGCCC. It encodes CSARDIYSNQP. The CDR3, in full, reads CSARDIYSNQPQHF.

Comments on this clone: The missing CDR3 end, 3 residues past where the read stops, is filled in from the germline J gene. The chain couples TRBV14 to TRBJ2-2; D gene ambiguous. The CDR3 sequence is 16 residues long. Germline V gene lookup returns CDR1 SGHDN and CDR2 FVKESK. V was cut by 4 bases and J by 0 bases, with 12 bases left in between. CDR3 residues: CASSRLLSANTGELFF. The DNA read from the CDR3 is TGTGCCAGCAGCCGCCTCCTCTCGGCGAACACCGGGGAG. The variable domain in full, with the rest retrieved from reference TRBV14 and TRBJ2-2, is EAGVTQFPSHSVIEKGQTVTLRCDPISGHDNLYWYRRVMGKEIKFLLHFVKESKQDESGMPNNRFLAERTGGTYSTLKVQPAELEDSGVYFCASSRLLSANTGELFFGEGSRLTVL.

Regarding this clone: The read ends 3 residues early relative to the CDR3; the germline J gene fills the gap. This rearrangement joins TRBV5-1 to TRBJ2-1; 7 positions agree with TRBD2. CDR3 length: 14 amino acids. V gave up 7 bases and J gave up 6 bases; unmatched junction bases: 10. Germline V lookup: CDR1 SGHRS, CDR2 YFSETQ. The CDR3 spells CASSEASGINEQFF. The covered CDR3 bases are TGCGCCAGCTCAGAGGCTAGCGGAATCAATGAG.